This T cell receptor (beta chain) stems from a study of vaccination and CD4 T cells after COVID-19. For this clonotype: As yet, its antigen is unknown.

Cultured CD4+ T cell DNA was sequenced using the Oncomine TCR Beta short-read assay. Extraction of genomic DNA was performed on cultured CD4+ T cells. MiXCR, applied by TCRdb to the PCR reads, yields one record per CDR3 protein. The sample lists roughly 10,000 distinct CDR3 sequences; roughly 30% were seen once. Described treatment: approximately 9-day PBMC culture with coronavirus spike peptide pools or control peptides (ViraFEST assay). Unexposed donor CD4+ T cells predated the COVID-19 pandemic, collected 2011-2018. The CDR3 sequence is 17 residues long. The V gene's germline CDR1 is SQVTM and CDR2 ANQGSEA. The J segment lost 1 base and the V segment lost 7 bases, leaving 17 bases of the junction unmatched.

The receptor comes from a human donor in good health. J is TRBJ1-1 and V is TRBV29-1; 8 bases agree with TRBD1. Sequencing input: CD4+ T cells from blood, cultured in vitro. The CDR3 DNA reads TGCAGCGGCGAGGCGGCAGGGGGCGGCTGGGGGAACACTGAAGCTTTCTTT. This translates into CSGEAAGGGWGNTEAFF.